The 19 T cell receptor beta chains below were found in one sample sequenced in a study of blood T cell repertoires in COVID-19 (dated by TCRdb to 2020 to 2021). Library preparation used the immunoSEQ multiplex PCR assay. Not all clones reach the TCRdb copy of this immuneACCESS table, which keeps in-frame sequences only. Checked studies attribute under half of the gap to unresolved V genes and leave the rest unexplained. This sample gives about 160,000 clones in total; 92% of them show up just once. The ten largest clones take up approximately 4.8% of the sample. Sequenced material: peripheral blood. The receptors were sampled from a young man with COVID-19, enrolled during active disease.

This chain connects TRBV15 to TRBJ1-3; D might be TRBD1 (5 bases). Germline assignment: CDR1 LNHNV and CDR2 YYDKDF (reference sequence). V lost 4 bases and J 2 bases, leaving 9 bases between the germline ends. The CDR3 covers 14 residues. The CDR3 nucleotides read TGTGCCACCAGCATGCGACAGACTGGAAACACCATATATTTT. Amino acid sequence: CATSMRQTGNTIYF.

The chain uses TRBV19 and TRBJ1-1; D gene uncertain. The CDR3 consists of 12 residues. Germline CDR1 and CDR2: LNHDA and SQIVND (reference sequence). V lost 9 bases, J lost 0 bases, and 8 bases lay in between. The DNA for the CDR3 is TGTGCCAGCACGACACTGAACACTGAAGCTTTCTTT. Translation gives CASTTLNTEAFF.

This clone has a handful of counts. CDR3 loop: CASSRDLRYEQYF. DNA of the CDR3: TGTGCCAGTAGCCGGGACTTACGCTACGAGCAGTACTTC. The V gene is TRBV19, the J gene TRBJ2-7, with D perhaps TRBD2 (6 bases). The CDR3 is 13 amino acids. V was trimmed by 6 bases and J by 3 bases, leaving 12 bases between them. Germline loops: CDR1 LNHDA, CDR2 SQIVND (reference sequence).

This rearrangement joins TRBV19 to TRBJ1-2, with 7 positions matching TRBD1. Germline lookup yields CDR1 LNHDA and CDR2 SQIVND (reference sequence). The V segment lost 5 bases and the J segment 7 bases; nucleotides outside the gene matches: 7. The CDR3 runs 13 residues. This CDR3 is CASSPEGAVGYTF. DNA for the CDR3: TGTGCCAGTAGTCCGGAGGGGGCGGTTGGCTACACCTTC.

The rearrangement uses TRBV5-1 and TRBJ2-1, with D possibly being TRBD2 (6 bases). CDR3 length equals 16 residues. CDR1 is SGHRS, CDR2 YFSETQ, per germline. Trimming left V 0 bases short and J 8 bases short, with 18 bases between. The CDR3 nucleotides read TGCGCCAGCAGCTTGGGGGGGGACTCCCGGTTGGATGAGCAGTTCTTC. As protein: CASSLGGDSRLDEQFF.

V gene TRBV6-5 combines with J gene TRBJ2-1; D gene uncertain. The germline CDR1 and CDR2 sequences are MNHEY and SVGAGI. Trimming took off 10 bases at V and 0 bases at J, with 13 bases between the two ends. The CDR3 spans 14 residues. The CDR3 is CATAMTSSYNEQFF. CDR3 in DNA: TGTGCCACCGCGATGACAAGCTCCTACAATGAGCAGTTCTTC.

As DNA, the CDR3 is TGTGCCATCAGGGACAGATCCCTGGGGACTGAAGCTTTCTTT. Protein sequence: CAIRDRSLGTEAFF. V and J are TRBV10-3 and TRBJ1-1, with D possibly matching TRBD1 (6 bases). Germline V gene sequence: CDR1 ENHRY, CDR2 SYGVKD. V gave up 6 bases and J gave up 5 bases, with 16 bases separating them. This CDR3 region has 14 residues.

This chain connects TRBV9 to TRBJ2-7; TRBD2 matches 7 bases. With V trimmed by 0 bases and J by 2 bases, 5 bases remained unmatched. In germline, CDR1 is SGDLS, CDR2 YYNGEE. The CDR3 has 15 residues. CDR3 residues: CASSVGGSGAYEQYF. The CDR3 nucleotides are TGTGCCAGCAGCGTAGGCGGGAGTGGAGCCTACGAGCAGTACTTC.

The chain has TRBV10-2 and TRBJ1-1; D ambiguous. V lost 7 bases, J lost 0 bases, and 3 bases lay in between. Looked up from germline, CDR1 is WSHSY and CDR2 is SAAADI. CDR3 length: 11 residues. CDR3 in DNA: TGCGCCAGCACCTTGAACACTGAAGCTTTCTTT. This codes for CASTLNTEAFF.

The V and J genes are TRBV3-1 (or the pseudogene TRBV3-2) and TRBJ2-5; 7 positions agree with TRBD2. Per germline, CDR1 LGHDT and CDR2 YNNKEL (reference sequence). The CDR3 sequence is 16 residues long. V lost 3 bases to trimming and J lost 1 base; unmatched junction nucleotides: 8. The CDR3 reads CASSQRRLAAQETQYF. The CDR3, as DNA: TGTGCCAGCAGCCAGCGGAGGCTAGCGGCCCAAGAGACCCAGTACTTC.

The chain recombines TRBV18 with TRBJ2-7; 7 bases map to TRBD2. V lost 1 base and J lost 4; bases outside the gene matches: 7. This CDR3 has 15 amino acids. Germline CDR1 and CDR2: KGHSH and LQKENI. The CDR3, as DNA: TGTGCCAGCTCACCACTAGGACTAGGCGGGTACGAGCAGTACTTC. It specifies CASSPLGLGGYEQYF.

The V and J genes are TRBV30 and TRBJ1-5; perhaps TRBD1 as D (5 bases). There are 14 residues in the CDR3. Germline CDR1 GTSNPN, CDR2 SVGIG (reference sequence). Trimming left V 0 bases short and J 3 bases short, with 9 bases between. The CDR3 loop reads CAWSVMDINQPQHF. CDR3 bases: TGTGCCTGGAGTGTAATGGACATCAATCAGCCCCAGCATTTT.

The chain couples TRBV3-1 (or the pseudogene TRBV3-2) to TRBJ1-1; D unresolved. Per the germline V gene, CDR1 is LGHDT and CDR2 is YNNKEL (reference sequence). The CDR3 runs to 14 residues. The germline V and J ends were trimmed by 4 bases and 6 bases, with 15 bases remaining between them. The CDR3 sequence is CASSRSGGSPEAFF. The CDR3 DNA is TGTGCCAGCAGCCGCTCAGGAGGTAGCCCTGAAGCTTTCTTT.

The rearrangement uses TRBV28 and TRBJ2-7; a possible D gene is TRBD2 (5 bases). This CDR3 has 12 amino acids. Germline V gene sequence: CDR1 MDHEN, CDR2 SYDVKM. Between the trimmed V and J ends, which lost 2 bases and 5 bases, there was a span of 7 bases. CDR3 loop: CASSLRGNEQYF. Written as DNA, the CDR3 is TGTGCCAGCAGTTTAAGAGGGAACGAGCAGTACTTC.

The genes are TRBV27 and TRBJ2-3; 8 nucleotides align to TRBD2. CDR1 MNHEY and CDR2 SMNVEV come from the germline V gene (reference sequence). The CDR3 loop spans 15 amino acids. After removal of 6 bases from V and 1 base from J, the junction contained 6 bases not matched to a gene. CDR3 in amino acids: CASSVSGIGTDTQYF. The CDR3 DNA reads as TGTGCCAGCAGCGTTAGCGGGATTGGCACAGATACGCAGTATTTT.

The CDR3 here is CARRVSVGVTGELFF. As DNA, the CDR3 is TGTGCCCGAAGAGTGTCAGTCGGGGTAACCGGGGAGCTGTTTTTT. V and J are TRBV2 and TRBJ2-2, with a possible D match to TRBD2 (5 bases). CDR3 length equals 15 residues. V lost 11 bases and J lost 5, with 21 bases in between. Germline CDR1 and CDR2: SNHLY and FYNNEI. The entire variable domain, with the rest obtained from reference TRBV2 and TRBJ2-2, is as follows: EPEVTQTPSHQVTQMGQEVILRCVPISNHLYFYWYRQILGQKVEFLVSFYNNEISEKSEIFDDQFSVERPDGSNFTLKIRSTKLEDSAMYFCARRVSVGVTGELFFGEGSRLTVL.

The rearrangement links TRBV2 to TRBJ2-2; D remains ambiguous. The CDR3 spans 18 residues. Germline V CDR1 and CDR2: SNHLY, FYNNEI. The V end was cut by 4 bases, the J end by 1 base, with 19 bases between. The CDR3 region is CASSVGLVRWMNTGELFF. As DNA, the CDR3 is TGTGCCAGCAGTGTGGGTTTAGTCAGGTGGATGAACACCGGGGAGCTGTTTTTT.

The chain couples TRBV7-2 to TRBJ2-7, with 9 bases aligning to TRBD2. V was clipped by 2 bases and J by 4 bases; unmatched bases: 6. The CDR3 length is 15 residues. CDR1 is SGHTA and CDR2 is FQGNSA in the germline V gene. Here the CDR3 reads CASSLIGTSQYEQYF. The CDR3 DNA sequence: TGTGCCAGCAGCTTAATTGGGACTAGCCAGTACGAGCAGTACTTC.

The V gene is TRBV18, the J gene TRBJ1-1; D not certain. V was pared by 3 bases and J by 1 base, with 9 bases between. Germline CDR1 KGHSH, CDR2 LQKENI. This CDR3 contains 14 residues. CDR3 coding DNA: TGTGCCAGCTCACCCTTTACAACGAACACTGAAGCTTTCTTT. It yields the protein CASSPFTTNTEAFF. Full variable domain (rest looked up from reference TRBV18 and TRBJ1-1): NAGVMQNPRHLVRRRGQEARLRCSPMKGHSHVYWYRQLPEEGLKFMVYLQKENIIDESGMPKERFSAEFPKEGPSILRIQQVVRGDSAAYFCASSPFTTNTEAFFGQGTRLTVV.